In this sample, the clone carrying this T cell receptor (beta chain) turned up many times. Its antigen is not identified. These data are taken from a study of shared clonotypes between healthy human individuals. Study results and caveats: When compared with the clonotypes that were shared by all four sorted-subset donors, the non-shared clonotypes turned out to have lower generation probabilities.

200 to 250 ng DNA, tens of thousands of T cell genomes, went into each sorted-subset replicate PCR. Here immunoSEQ multiplex PCR was the method, and the copy in TCRdb shows in-frame clones only, minus some. The sample has about 1 million clones; about three quarters are singletons. This receptor was taken from a man younger than 35 in good health. The specimen was memory CD4+ T cells sorted from blood. Subset in this sample: CD45RA-negative fraction.

The CDR3: CASRGEGLQAFF. The CDR3 nucleotides are TGTGCCAGCAGGGGCGAGGGATTACAAGCTTTCTTT. The chain joins TRBV2 to TRBJ1-1; D remains ambiguous. V was clipped by 6 bases and J by 9 bases, with 14 bases between them. From germline, CDR1 is SNHLY and CDR2 FYNNEI. The CDR3 has 12 residues.